This TCR beta chain was sequenced for a study of blood T cell repertoires in COVID-19. In germline, CDR1 is GTSNPN, CDR2 SVGIG (reference sequence). V lost 0 bases and J lost 3, with 16 bases in between. The CDR3 covers 16 residues. Profiling relied on immunoSEQ multiplex PCR, and the TCRdb table lists in-frame clones only, not all of them. Found here are around 100,000 clones, less than 95% of them singletons; the top ten hold about 5.2%. The specimen sequenced was peripheral blood. This chain links TRBV30 with TRBJ2-3; maybe TRBD2 (6 bases). This TCR came from a man between 45 and 60 years old with acute or convalescent COVID-19. CDR3 amino acids: CAWSVRFGRMTDTQYF. The CDR3 DNA sequence: TGTGCCTGGAGTGTAAGATTCGGGAGAATGACAGATACGCAGTATTTT.